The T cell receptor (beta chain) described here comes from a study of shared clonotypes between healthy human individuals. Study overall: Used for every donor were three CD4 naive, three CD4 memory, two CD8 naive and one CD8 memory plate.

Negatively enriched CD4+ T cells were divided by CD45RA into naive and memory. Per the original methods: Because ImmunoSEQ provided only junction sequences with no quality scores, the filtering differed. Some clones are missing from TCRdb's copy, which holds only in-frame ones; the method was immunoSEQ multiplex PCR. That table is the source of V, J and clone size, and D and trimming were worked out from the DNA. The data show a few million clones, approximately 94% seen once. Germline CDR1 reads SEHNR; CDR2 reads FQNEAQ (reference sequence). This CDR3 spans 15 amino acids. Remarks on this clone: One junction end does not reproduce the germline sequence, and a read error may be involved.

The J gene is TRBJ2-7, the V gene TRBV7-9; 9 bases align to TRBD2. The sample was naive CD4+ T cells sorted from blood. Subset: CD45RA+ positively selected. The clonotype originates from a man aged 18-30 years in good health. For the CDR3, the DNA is TGTGCCAGCAGCGTATACGGGACTAGCTCCCACGAGCAGTACTTC. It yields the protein CASSVYGTSSHEQYF.